This TCR beta chain was captured in a study of blood T cell repertoires in COVID-19. Study-level background: COVID-19 samples from acute and convalescent phases originated in the United States, Italy and Spain.

CDR1 MNHEY and CDR2 SMNVEV come from the germline V gene (reference sequence). CDR3 length: 13 amino acids. Deletions cut 7 bases from V and 8 bases from J, with 18 bases between. Original analysis: Nucleated cell counts were estimated from reference gene primer amplification. Profiled with immunoSEQ multiplex PCR; TCRdb holds only in-frame clones, not every one. V, J and clone size are taken as reported in that table, and D and trimming were inferred from the DNA itself. Seen here are over 55,000 clones, 87% observed once, and the top ten hold around 8%. The rearrangement joins TRBV27 to TRBJ2-7, with D possibly matching TRBD2 (7 bases). The source is a man between 45 and 60 years old with active COVID-19. The sample consisted of peripheral blood. The CDR3 DNA reads as TGTGCCAGCAAGGAGGGGGGGTCGGGAAAGCAGTACTTC. Amino acid sequence: CASKEGGSGKQYF.